Shown below are 4 T cell receptor beta chains from a single sample sequenced in a study of blood T cells in healthy people across ages. For the second PCR, which ran for 7 to 11 cycles, a sample-barcoded 5' primer and a J-beta primer mix were used. TCRdb reprocessed the 5' RACE reads with MiXCR, giving one entry per CDR3 protein. The data hold about 720,000 distinct CDR3 sequences, with approximately 21% observed a single time. The material sequenced was blood. Receptors originate from a man between 65 and 85 years old in good health.

The CDR3 DNA is TGTGCCAGCAGTGAAACTAGCGGGGGGGATACGCAGTATTTT. It encodes CASSETSGGDTQYF. The V gene is TRBV6-1, the J gene TRBJ2-3; TRBD2 aligns across 12 bases. Looked up from germline, CDR1 is MNHNS and CDR2 is SASEGT. J gave up 6 bases and V 2 bases, and 0 bases lay outside the gene matches. This CDR3 is 14 amino acids long.

This clonotype was picked up a small number of times. The chain recombines TRBV3-1 with TRBJ2-1, with D possibly matching TRBD2 (6 bases). CDR1 LGHDT and CDR2 YNNKEL come from the germline V gene (reference sequence). With 5 bases removed from V and 8 bases from J, the gap between germline ends came to 16 bases. The CDR3 is 14 amino acids. The CDR3 spells CASSYYGSTYEQFF. CDR3 nucleotide sequence: TGTGCCAGCAGCTACTACGGGAGCACCTATGAGCAGTTCTTC.

This chain links TRBV5-6 with TRBJ2-3, with D perhaps assigned TRBD1 or TRBD2 (6 bases each). V lost 5 bases and J 6 bases, leaving 19 bases between the germline ends. CDR1 is SGHDT and CDR2 is YYEEEE in the germline V gene. The CDR3 sequence is 15 residues long. The CDR3 spells CASRTLGGGEDTQYF. CDR3 nucleotide sequence: TGTGCCAGCAGGACGTTGGGGGGCGGCGAGGATACGCAGTATTTT.

The rearrangement links TRBV10-3 to TRBJ2-3; D is unclear. V shed 2 bases and J shed 6 bases, with 12 bases lying between them. Germline V gene data show CDR1 as ENHRY and CDR2 as SYGVKD. The CDR3 is made up of 14 amino acids. The CDR3 sequence is CAISEGVGLDTQYF. The DNA for the CDR3 is TGTGCCATCAGTGAGGGAGTGGGCCTCGATACGCAGTATTTT.